A selection of T cell receptor beta chains follows, all from one sample in a study of control samples from healthy donors and cancer patients. TCRdb's table, derived via immunoSEQ multiplex PCR, lists solely in-frame clones and lacks some. The data show some 150,000 clones, around 91% seen once. The sample was blood. The receptor set was obtained from a woman aged 30 to 39 in good health. Each CDR3 is given with its conserved first and last residue. The order of the fields is J gene, V gene, D gene, clone size, CDR3 protein, CDR3 DNA. D genes are given only for firm matches. Size values are once, few and many counts, or a class for expanded clones, and some rows have none.

j_gene: TRBJ2-7; v_gene: TRBV28; d_gene: .; abundance: once; CDR3aa: CASSLFRVGEQYF; CDR3nt: TGTGCCAGCAGTTTATTCAGGGTGGGAGAGCAGTACTTC
j_gene: TRBJ2-6; v_gene: TRBV29-1; d_gene: .; abundance: .; CDR3aa: CSVDGHSGANVLTF; CDR3nt: TGCAGCGTTGATGGGCACTCTGGGGCCAACGTCCTGACTTTC
j_gene: TRBJ1-1; v_gene: TRBV7-2; d_gene: .; abundance: .; CDR3aa: CASSSRGGDTEAFF; CDR3nt: TGTGCCAGCAGCTCCAGGGGTGGGGACACTGAAGCTTTCTTT
j_gene: TRBJ2-1; v_gene: TRBV29-1; d_gene: .; abundance: .; CDR3aa: CSVGDNNWNEQFF; CDR3nt: TGCAGCGTTGGGGACAACAATTGGAATGAGCAGTTCTTC
j_gene: TRBJ1-1; v_gene: TRBV7-9; d_gene: .; abundance: .; CDR3aa: CASSPGLMNTEAFF; CDR3nt: TGTGCCAGCAGCCCGGGACTCATGAACACTGAAGCTTTCTTT
j_gene: TRBJ2-7; v_gene: TRBV7-9; d_gene: TRBD1; abundance: once; CDR3aa: CASSWGDRAYEQYF; CDR3nt: TGTGCCAGCAGCTGGGGGGACAGGGCCTACGAGCAGTACTTC
j_gene: TRBJ1-4; v_gene: TRBV5-1; d_gene: .; abundance: .; CDR3aa: CASSPQGPSNEKLFF; CDR3nt: TGCGCCAGCAGCCCGCAGGGCCCCTCTAATGAAAAACTGTTTTTT
j_gene: TRBJ2-7; v_gene: TRBV4-1; d_gene: TRBD2; abundance: .; CDR3aa: CASSQDTSGRAYEQYF; CDR3nt: TGCGCCAGCAGCCAAGACACTAGCGGGAGGGCCTACGAGCAGTACTTC
j_gene: TRBJ1-6; v_gene: TRBV25-1; d_gene: .; abundance: .; CDR3aa: CASRNSSYNSPLHF; CDR3nt: TGTGCCAGCAGGAATAGCTCCTATAATTCACCCCTCCACTTT
j_gene: TRBJ2-5; v_gene: TRBV9; d_gene: .; abundance: .; CDR3aa: CASSVGSTTQETQYF; CDR3nt: TGTGCCAGCAGCGTAGGGAGCACAACCCAAGAGACCCAGTACTTC
j_gene: TRBJ1-2; v_gene: TRBV6-5; d_gene: TRBD1; abundance: once; CDR3aa: CASRGQGGVYGYTF; CDR3nt: TGTGCCAGCAGAGGACAGGGTGGGGTTTACGGCTACACCTTC
j_gene: TRBJ2-7; v_gene: TRBV12-5; d_gene: .; abundance: .; CDR3aa: CASGLAAYGMTYEQYF; CDR3nt: TGTGCTAGTGGTTTGGCCGCCTATGGGATGACCTACGAGCAGTACTTC
j_gene: TRBJ1-2; v_gene: TRBV28; d_gene: .; abundance: .; CDR3aa: CASNGGRGYTF; CDR3nt: TGTGCCAGCAACGGAGGACGCGGCTACACCTTC
j_gene: TRBJ2-7; v_gene: TRBV12-3/TRBV12-4; d_gene: .; abundance: once; CDR3aa: CASGRRGSYEQYF; CDR3nt: TGTGCCAGCGGTAGAAGGGGATCCTACGAGCAGTACTTC
j_gene: TRBJ1-3; v_gene: TRBV7-2; d_gene: .; abundance: .; CDR3aa: CASSLASGFGNTIYF; CDR3nt: TGTGCCAGCAGCTTAGCTTCAGGGTTTGGAAACACCATATATTTT